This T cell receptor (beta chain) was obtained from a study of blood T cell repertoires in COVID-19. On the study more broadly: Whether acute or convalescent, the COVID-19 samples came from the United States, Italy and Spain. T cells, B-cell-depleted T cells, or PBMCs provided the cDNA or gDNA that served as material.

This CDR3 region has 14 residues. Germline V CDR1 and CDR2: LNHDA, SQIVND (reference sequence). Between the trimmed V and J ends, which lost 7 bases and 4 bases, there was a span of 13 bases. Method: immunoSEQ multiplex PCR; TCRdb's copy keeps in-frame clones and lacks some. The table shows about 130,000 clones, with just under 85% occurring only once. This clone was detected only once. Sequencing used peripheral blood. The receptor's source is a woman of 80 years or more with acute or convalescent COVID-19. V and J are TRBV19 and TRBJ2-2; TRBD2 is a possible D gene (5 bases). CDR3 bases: TGTGCCAGTACCACGCGGGTTGGCACCGGGGAGCTGTTTTTT. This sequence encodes CASTTRVGTGELFF.